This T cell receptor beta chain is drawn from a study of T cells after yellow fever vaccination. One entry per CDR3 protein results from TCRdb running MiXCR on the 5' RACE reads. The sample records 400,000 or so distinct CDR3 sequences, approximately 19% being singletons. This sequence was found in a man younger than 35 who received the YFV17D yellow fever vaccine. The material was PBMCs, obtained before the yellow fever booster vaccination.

The CDR3 region has the DNA TGTGCCAGCAGCCCGGTGGGGGACAGTCGGTCACCCCTCCACTTT. Translating it yields CASSPVGDSRSPLHF. The chain uses TRBV3-1 and TRBJ1-6, with 7 nucleotides matching TRBD1. Germline V lookup: CDR1 LGHDT, CDR2 YNNKEL (reference sequence). CDR3 length: 15 residues. The trim removed 4 bases at V and 10 bases at J, leaving 10 bases unmatched.